These 19 T cell receptor beta chains were sequenced from one sample in a study of blood T cell repertoires in COVID-19. Repertoires were generated with immunoSEQ multiplex PCR, while TCRdb's copy carries only in-frame clones and drops some. The sample lists 200,000 to 300,000 clones, around nine tenths occurring once. The sequenced sample was peripheral blood. The receptors were gathered from a man aged 30-40 years with active or convalescent COVID-19.

The chain couples TRBV11-2 to TRBJ2-7; TRBD2 agrees at 7 bases. From germline, CDR1 is SGHAT and CDR2 FQNNGV. Trimming at V came to 5 bases and at J to 6 bases, leaving 7 bases not matched to a gene. The CDR3 has 13 amino acids. The CDR3 reads CASSNRRGGEQYF. The DNA for the CDR3 is TGTGCCAGCAGCAACCGACGCGGGGGCGAGCAGTACTTC.

The V call is TRBV5-4, the J call TRBJ2-1; TRBD2 matches 9 bases. With 4 bases clipped from V and 5 bases from J, the junction kept 7 bases outside the gene matches. Germline loops: CDR1 SGHNT, CDR2 YYREEE (reference sequence). This CDR3 comprises 15 residues. The CDR3 reads CASSEPRGGNNEQFF. The DNA for the CDR3 is TGTGCCAGCAGCGAGCCGCGGGGGGGGAACAATGAGCAGTTCTTC. The whole variable domain, remainder taken from reference TRBV5-4 and TRBJ2-1, is ETGVTQSPTHLIKTRGQQVTLRCSSQSGHNTVSWYQQALGQGPQFIFQYYREEENGRGNFPPRFSGLQFPNYSSELNVNALELDDSALYLCASSEPRGGNNEQFFGPGTRLTVL.

V gene TRBV9 combines with J gene TRBJ2-1, with 9 positions matching TRBD2. With V trimmed by 0 bases and J by 7 bases, 8 bases remained unmatched. The CDR3 covers 16 residues. The V gene's germline CDR1 is SGDLS and CDR2 YYNGEE. The CDR3 protein is CASSVEGGGGRNEQFF. The CDR3 region has the DNA TGTGCCAGCAGCGTAGAAGGCGGGGGGGGCCGTAATGAGCAGTTCTTC.

The chain links TRBV11-2 to TRBJ1-2, with 10 bases matching TRBD1. The CDR3 runs to 15 residues. CDR1 SGHAT and CDR2 FQNNGV come from the germline V gene. The V gene end was trimmed by 5 bases and the J gene end by 3 bases; junction bases not matched to a gene: 6. CDR3 loop: CASSMRGTGDYGYTF. CDR3 DNA: TGTGCCAGCAGCATGCGAGGGACAGGGGACTATGGCTACACCTTC.

This chain joins TRBV5-1 and TRBJ1-3; no definite D call. From germline, CDR1 is SGHRS and CDR2 YFSETQ. V was shortened by 0 bases and J by 3 bases, with 10 bases between the two germline ends. This CDR3 is 15 amino acids long. The CDR3 DNA is TGCGCCAGCAGCTTGGTAGGAGCAAGTGGAAACACCATATATTTT. Translating gives CASSLVGASGNTIYF.

The gene calls are TRBV5-1 and TRBJ2-7, with D hard to call. The CDR3 length is 12 residues. CDR1 is SGHRS and CDR2 is YFSETQ in the germline V gene. V lost 4 bases and J 0 bases, leaving 5 bases between the germline ends. The CDR3 region is CASSASSYEQYF. CDR3 bases: TGCGCCAGCAGCGCGAGCTCCTACGAGCAGTACTTC.

This chain joins TRBV18 and TRBJ1-2, with 7 bases lining up with TRBD1. This CDR3 is 14 amino acids long. Germline V lookup: CDR1 KGHSH, CDR2 LQKENI. V lost 2 bases to trimming and J lost 7 bases; unmatched junction nucleotides: 7. The CDR3 loop reads CASSPETGFGGYTF. Here the CDR3 DNA reads TGTGCCAGCTCACCAGAGACAGGGTTCGGTGGCTACACCTTC.

This chain connects TRBV3-1 (or the pseudogene TRBV3-2) to TRBJ2-3; 10 nucleotides align to TRBD2. Germline lookup yields CDR1 LGHDT and CDR2 YNNKEL (reference sequence). V shed 4 bases and J 2 bases; nucleotides not matched to a gene: 6. This CDR3 comprises 16 residues. Written as DNA, the CDR3 is TGTGCCAGCAGCCGGCTCGGGACTAGCGACACAGATACGCAGTATTTT. It is translated as CASSRLGTSDTDTQYF.

This clone was counted only a few times. The conserved final phenylalanine or tryptophan is absent from the CDR3, which likely points to a read error. It is unclear where the CDR3 begins or ends on the DNA, so no DNA is shown, and the CDR3 is as TCRdb lists it. This rearrangement joins TRBV6-5 to TRBJ1-2; TRBD1, as called in the table, went unchecked against the DNA. Germline CDR1 reads MNHEY; CDR2 reads SVGAGI. Counting both end residues, the CDR3 totals 14 amino acids. The CDR3: CASRPPGQRTQLLL.

The chain joins TRBV7-6 to TRBJ1-2; 7 bases fit TRBD1. The V gene's germline CDR1 is SGHVS and CDR2 FNYEAQ. The V and J ends lost 4 bases and 6 bases, in that order; junction bases with no gene match: 2. The CDR3 runs 12 residues. CDR3 sequence: CASSSDRDGYTF. The DNA for the CDR3 is TGTGCCAGCAGCTCCGACAGGGATGGCTACACCTTC.

V usage is TRBV12-3 or TRBV12-4 and J usage is TRBJ1-5; 9 nucleotides agree with TRBD1. CDR3 length: 13 residues. The ends lost 6 bases at V and 5 bases at J; junction bases unmatched: 2. CDR3 nucleotide sequence: TGTGCCAGCAGCCGGGACAGGGATCAGCCCCAGCATTTT. Amino acids: CASSRDRDQPQHF.

This chain joins TRBV7-2 and TRBJ2-3, with D uncertain. Per the germline V gene, CDR1 is SGHTA and CDR2 is FQGNSA. V shed 2 bases and J shed 5 bases, with 14 bases lying between them. The CDR3 is made up of 15 amino acids. This CDR3 is CASSLSVNREDTQYF. In DNA form, the CDR3 reads TGTGCCAGCAGCTTATCGGTGAATCGCGAAGATACGCAGTATTTT.

The chain is built from TRBV11-3 and TRBJ1-4; 8 bases fit TRBD1. J gave up 8 bases and V 5 bases, and 13 bases lay outside the gene matches. The CDR3 has 16 amino acids. Germline assignment: CDR1 SGHNT and CDR2 YENEEA. The CDR3 loop is CASSRKEDREGEKLFF. In DNA, the CDR3 is TGTGCCAGCAGCCGTAAAGAGGACAGGGAGGGCGAAAAACTGTTTTTT.

The genes are TRBV5-6 and TRBJ2-7; perhaps TRBD2 as D (6 bases). Trimming pared 1 base from V and 4 bases from J, leaving 15 bases between. The CDR3 covers 15 residues. Germline-derived CDR1 and CDR2 are SGHDT and YYEEEE. CDR3 nucleotides: TGTGCCAGCAGCTTGCCTGGCGGGACGGCATACGAGCAGTACTTC. Its translation is CASSLPGGTAYEQYF. Together with reference TRBV5-6 and TRBJ2-7, the CDR3 gives the full variable domain: DAGVTQSPTHLIKTRGQQVTLRCSPKSGHDTVSWYQQALGQGPQFIFQYYEEEERQRGNFPDRFSGHQFPNYSSELNVNALLLGDSALYLCASSLPGGTAYEQYFGPGTRLTVT.

Comment on this clone: The junction shows a germline mismatch at one end, possibly a read error. V and J are TRBV6-1 and TRBJ1-2; D unclear. The germline gives CDR1 MNHNS, CDR2 SASEGT. The CDR3 totals 13 residues. DNA of the CDR3: TGTGCCAGCACTGAATCTTTTAACTATGGCTACACCTTC. It translates to CASTESFNYGYTF.

This chain joins TRBV19 and TRBJ2-1; TRBD2 might be the D (7 bases). Trimming left V 5 bases short and J 14 bases short, with 25 bases between. CDR3 length: 15 amino acids. The germline V gene has CDR1 LNHDA and CDR2 SQIVND (reference sequence). The CDR3 spells CASSAQSRLGGREFF. The CDR3 nucleotides are TGTGCCAGTAGTGCCCAAAGTCGGCTGGGGGGGCGGGAGTTCTTC.

The chain joins TRBV5-1 to TRBJ2-2, with 8 bases identical to TRBD2. Germline assignment: CDR1 SGHRS and CDR2 YFSETQ. Losses at the gene ends were 0 bases for V and 5 bases for J; bases not matched to a gene: 6. The CDR3 loop spans 16 amino acids. CDR3 sequence (DNA): TGCGCCAGCAGCTTGGTGGCGAGCGGGGGAACCGGGGAGCTGTTTTTT. It encodes CASSLVASGGTGELFF.

This clone has a single count. V usage is TRBV2 and J usage is TRBJ2-3; maybe TRBD1 (5 bases). The CDR3 sequence is 18 residues long. The V and J ends lost 6 bases and 0 bases respectively, with 22 bases between them. CDR1 and CDR2 (germline): SNHLY, FYNNEI. The CDR3 DNA sequence: TGTGCCAGCAGGATGTTCCTCTCCCGACAGACTAGCACAGATACGCAGTATTTT. Its protein is CASRMFLSRQTSTDTQYF.

The chain recombines TRBV25-1 with TRBJ2-1; no clear D. Trimming shortened V by 8 bases and J by 5 bases, and 16 bases separated the two germline ends. Germline V gives CDR1 MGHDK, CDR2 SYGVNS. The CDR3 has 14 residues. The CDR3 spells CASYDGYADNEQFF. The CDR3 DNA follows: TGTGCCAGCTACGACGGCTACGCGGACAATGAGCAGTTCTTC.